The 4 T cell receptor beta chains reported below all come from one sample, sequenced in a study of cytomegalovirus exposure and HLA in healthy donors. Researchers ran the PCR with 60 Vbeta and 13 Jbeta primers. Only in-frame clones appear in the TCRdb table, and some are missing; sequencing was by immunoSEQ multiplex PCR. The sample consists of over 85,000 clones, 73% of them appearing once. The material sequenced was PBMCs. These receptors originate from a man in his forties or fifties in good health and CMV-seronegative.

The rearrangement links TRBV5-1 to TRBJ2-1; D not certain. Germline V gene lookup returns CDR1 SGHRS and CDR2 YFSETQ. The CDR3 covers 13 residues. Trimming cost V 5 bases and J 0 bases, with 6 bases left between them. CDR3 amino acids: CASSTVSYNEQFF. CDR3 sequence (DNA): TGCGCCAGCAGTACAGTCTCCTACAATGAGCAGTTCTTC.

This clone has a handful of counts. The gene calls are TRBV10-2 and TRBJ2-1, with 9 nucleotides matching TRBD2. This CDR3 spans 14 amino acids. Germline-derived CDR1 and CDR2 are WSHSY and SAAADI. J gave up 6 bases and V 4 bases, and 4 bases lay outside the gene matches. In DNA, the CDR3 is TGCGCCAGCAGTGGAGTAGCGGGGGTCAATGAGCAGTTCTTC. The encoded protein is CASSGVAGVNEQFF.

A few counts support this clone. The rearrangement links TRBV19 to TRBJ2-5; the match to TRBD2 covers 8 bases. The J call could be wrong; TRBJ2-7 is a better fit for the DNA end. The V gene's germline CDR1 is LNHDA and CDR2 SQIVND (reference sequence). The CDR3 spans 14 residues. DNA of the CDR3: TGTGCCAGTTCCCGGGGGGGAGGTCGTGACGAGCAGTACTTC. Residues: CASSRGGGRDEQYF.

This rearrangement joins TRBV6-1 to TRBJ1-5, with 9 nucleotides matching TRBD1. This CDR3 contains 17 residues. Losses at the gene ends were 3 bases for V and 4 bases for J; bases not matched to a gene: 10. Germline CDR1 and CDR2: MNHNS and SASEGT. In DNA, the CDR3 is TGTGCCAGCAGTGATCCGGGACAGGGAATTTGGAATCAGCCCCAGCATTTT. This codes for CASSDPGQGIWNQPQHF.